This TCR beta chain was captured in a study of T cell changes during pregnancy in multiple sclerosis. Germline V gene lookup returns CDR1 MNHEY and CDR2 SVGAGI. This CDR3 has 14 amino acids. Trimming took 6 bases from V and 4 from J, leaving 15 bases between them. Clones were read by immunoSEQ multiplex PCR, and TCRdb kept only the in-frame ones, dropping some. The table includes 38,000 or so clones, roughly 90% detected once. In its sample, this clone was seen once. This receptor was identified in a female donor with multiple sclerosis, enrolled in a pregnancy study. This sample comprised CD8+ T cells from peripheral blood mononuclear cells, obtained in the first trimester of pregnancy. V usage is TRBV6-5 and J usage is TRBJ1-2; D call uncertain. CDR3 residues: CASSYTGGSYGYTF. CDR3 DNA: TGTGCCAGCAGCTACACGGGAGGGAGCTATGGCTACACCTTC.